This T cell receptor beta chain was identified during a study of cytomegalovirus exposure and HLA in healthy donors. Whole-study results and caveats: Investigators reported approximately 170 TCR beta chains as tied to cytomegalovirus.

The CDR3 loop spans 15 amino acids. V shed 5 bases and J 1 base; nucleotides not matched to a gene: 5. From germline, CDR1 is SEHNR and CDR2 FQNEAQ (reference sequence). The primer mix had 60 Vbeta and 13 Jbeta primers. Clones were read by immunoSEQ multiplex PCR, and TCRdb kept only the in-frame ones, dropping some. Of some 170,000 clones listed, 60% to 80% are singletons. About this clone itself: Its antigen is as yet unknown.

What was sequenced was PBMCs. This receptor was taken from a man in his late teens or twenties in good health and CMV-seropositive. V is TRBV7-9 and J is TRBJ2-7; 10 bases are shared with TRBD1. The CDR3 protein is CASSPRQGASYEQYF. CDR3 sequence (DNA): TGTGCCAGCAGCCCTAGACAGGGGGCATCCTACGAGCAGTACTTC.